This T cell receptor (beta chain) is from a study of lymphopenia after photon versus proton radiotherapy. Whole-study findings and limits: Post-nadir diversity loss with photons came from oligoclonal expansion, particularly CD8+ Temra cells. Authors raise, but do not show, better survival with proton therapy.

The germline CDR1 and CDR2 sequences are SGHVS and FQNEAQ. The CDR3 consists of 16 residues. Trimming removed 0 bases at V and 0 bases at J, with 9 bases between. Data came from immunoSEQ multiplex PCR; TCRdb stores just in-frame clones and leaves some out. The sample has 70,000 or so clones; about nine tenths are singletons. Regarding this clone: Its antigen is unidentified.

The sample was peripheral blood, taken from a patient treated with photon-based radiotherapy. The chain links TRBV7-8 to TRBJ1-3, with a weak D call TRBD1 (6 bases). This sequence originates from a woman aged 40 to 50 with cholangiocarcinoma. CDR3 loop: CASSLARGISGNTIYF. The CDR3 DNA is TGTGCCAGCAGCTTAGCGAGGGGGATCTCTGGAAACACCATATATTTT.